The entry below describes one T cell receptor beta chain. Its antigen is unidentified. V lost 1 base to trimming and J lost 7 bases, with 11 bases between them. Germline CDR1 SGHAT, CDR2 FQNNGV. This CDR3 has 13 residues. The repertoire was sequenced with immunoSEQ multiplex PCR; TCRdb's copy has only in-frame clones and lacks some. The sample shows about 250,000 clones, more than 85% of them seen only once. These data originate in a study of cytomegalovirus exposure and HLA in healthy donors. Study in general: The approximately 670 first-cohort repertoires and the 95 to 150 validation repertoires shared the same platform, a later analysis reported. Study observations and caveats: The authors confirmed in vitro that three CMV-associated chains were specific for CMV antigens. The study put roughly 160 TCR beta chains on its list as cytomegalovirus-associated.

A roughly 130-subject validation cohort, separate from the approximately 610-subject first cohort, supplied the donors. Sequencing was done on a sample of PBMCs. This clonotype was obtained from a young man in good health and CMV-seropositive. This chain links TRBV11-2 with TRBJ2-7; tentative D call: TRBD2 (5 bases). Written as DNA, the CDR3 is TGTGCCAGCAGCTTAGGGGCGGGTGGTGAGCAGTACTTC. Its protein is CASSLGAGGEQYF.